These T cell receptor beta chains were read from a single sample in a study of blood T cell repertoires in COVID-19. Generated by immunoSEQ multiplex PCR, the TCRdb table keeps only in-frame clones and is missing some. The sample has roughly 200,000 clones, about 85% seen once. Material: peripheral blood. Receptor source: a woman in her thirties or forties with COVID-19, enrolled during active disease. CDR3s include the opening cysteine and the closing phenylalanine or tryptophan. D genes are given only for firm matches. Only part of the rows carry a size: once, few, many, or a class if the clone is expanded.

size,V,J,D,DNA,CDR3
NA,TRBV18,TRBJ1-5,NA,TGTGCCAGCTCACCAAACCGTCCAGGGGAGGGACAGCCCCAGCATTTT,CASSPNRPGEGQPQHF
NA,TRBV3-1/TRBV3-2,TRBJ2-5,NA,TGTGCCAGCAGCCAAGAGGGCACTTTCCAAGAGACCCAGTACTTC,CASSQEGTFQETQYF
few,TRBV5-8,TRBJ2-3,TRBD2,TGTGCCAGCAGCTTGGTCTTAGCGGGGGCCCGGTGGGGCACAGATACGCAGTATTTT,CASSLVLAGARWGTDTQYF
NA,TRBV7-2,TRBJ1-6,TRBD1,TGTGCCAGCAGCTCCGAAGGACAGGGCAATAATTCACCCCTCCACTTT,CASSSEGQGNNSPLHF
NA,TRBV6-4,TRBJ1-2,TRBD1,TGTGCCAGCAGTGAATACGGGACAGGGGGCGCTTACTATGGCTACACCTTC,CASSEYGTGGAYYGYTF
NA,TRBV7-2,TRBJ1-2,NA,TGTGCCAGCAGCTTATCCAGGGGCCTCTATGGCTACACCTTC,CASSLSRGLYGYTF
NA,TRBV30,TRBJ1-5,TRBD1,TGTGCCTGGAGTGCGACAGGGGGTTGGCAGCCCCAGCATTTT,CAWSATGGWQPQHF
NA,TRBV5-1,TRBJ1-5,TRBD1,TGCGCCAGCAGCTTGGGTCCGGGACAGGAGAATCAGCCCCAGCATTTT,CASSLGPGQENQPQHF
NA,TRBV6-1,TRBJ1-2,NA,TGTGCCAGCAGTGAAGCGCGGAGAGGGCCGCGTGACTATGGCTACACCTTC,CASSEARRGPRDYGYTF
NA,TRBV27,TRBJ2-3,NA,TGTGCCAGCAGTTTAAGGGCCGGGAGTAACCCAGATACGCAGTATTTT,CASSLRAGSNPDTQYF
NA,TRBV5-8,TRBJ2-1,TRBD1,TGTGCCAGCAGCCCCCAGGGGGCTTTCGGTGAGCAGTTCTTC,CASSPQGAFGEQFF
NA,TRBV14,TRBJ2-1,TRBD2,TGTGCCAGCAACGTACTAGCGGGAGGGGGGAATGAGCAGTTCTTC,CASNVLAGGGNEQFF
few,TRBV5-1,TRBJ1-2,TRBD1,TGCGCCAGCAGCTTGGGGGGACAGGGCAAAAACTATGGCTACACCTTC,CASSLGGQGKNYGYTF
few,TRBV27,TRBJ1-6,NA,TGTGCCAGCAGTTTCAGGGTACAGGGTAATTCACCCCTCCACTTT,CASSFRVQGNSPLHF
few,TRBV5-5,TRBJ1-2,NA,TGTGCCAGCAGCTTGGGGCAGGGAGGCTATGGCTACACCTTC,CASSLGQGGYGYTF
few,TRBV2,TRBJ2-4,NA,TGTGCCAGCAGTACCGGGACTCCCGAGAAGTACTTC,CASSTGTPEKYF
few,TRBV2,TRBJ1-6,NA,TGTGCCAGCAGTGAAGCGTGGGAGGCTTCACCCCTCCACTTT,CASSEAWEASPLHF